This TCR beta chain was profiled in a study of blood T cell repertoires in COVID-19. Study summary: Donors in the United States, Italy and Spain gave samples during acute or convalescent COVID-19. Sources were T cells, B-cell-depleted T cells, or PBMCs; the material itself was cDNA or gDNA.

In the original workflow: Cell counts per sample came from amplifying reference gene primers. Clones were read by immunoSEQ multiplex PCR, and TCRdb kept only the in-frame ones, dropping some. The V and J calls and clone size were taken over from that table, and D and trimming were inferred from the DNA. The sample lists 60,000 or so clones, over 60% occurring once. Per germline, CDR1 MNHEY and CDR2 SMNVEV (reference sequence). The CDR3 runs to 13 residues. The V gene lost 5 bases and the J gene lost 3 bases, with 11 bases spanning the gap. This sequence joins TRBV27 and TRBJ2-7, with D maybe TRBD2 (6 bases). The sample was peripheral blood. This clonotype originated in a woman between 50 and 59 years old with active or convalescent COVID-19. CDR3 bases: TGTGCCAGCAGTCCCCGGGGAGGCTACGAGCAGTACTTC. Residues: CASSPRGGYEQYF.